This TCR beta chain was observed in a study of T cells in Graves' hyperthyroidism and ophthalmopathy. As for the study in general: Prior to any treatment, at the point of initial diagnosis, peripheral blood was collected.

Using RNA transcripts as the source, TCR beta CDR3 regions were amplified. With the HTBI primer set, the TCR CDR3 went through a first round of RT-PCR. One entry per CDR3 protein, called by TCRdb with MiXCR from the multiplex PCR reads. The sample contains about 360,000 distinct CDR3 sequences, about 25% of which appear only once. Graves' hyperthyroidism was deemed stable absent ophthalmopathy progression within 18 months. Uncontrolled infection, other autoimmune disease, pregnancy and lactation each barred patients from inclusion. The PBMCs had their origin in roughly 10 ml of fresh peripheral blood. CDR3 length: 15 residues. Germline V gene sequence: CDR1 WNHNN, CDR2 SYGVQD (reference sequence). The germline V and J ends were trimmed by 6 bases and 4 bases, with 16 bases remaining between them. At least ten counts were recorded for this clonotype.

The genes are TRBV10-1 and TRBJ2-1; tentatively, D is TRBD1 (5 bases). The receptor comes from a man in his fifties with Graves' hyperthyroidism. Sequencing was carried out using blood. As DNA, the CDR3 is TGCGCCAGCAGCACCCAGGGTGGGTCGTACAATGAGCAGTTCTTC. It yields the protein CASSTQGGSYNEQFF.